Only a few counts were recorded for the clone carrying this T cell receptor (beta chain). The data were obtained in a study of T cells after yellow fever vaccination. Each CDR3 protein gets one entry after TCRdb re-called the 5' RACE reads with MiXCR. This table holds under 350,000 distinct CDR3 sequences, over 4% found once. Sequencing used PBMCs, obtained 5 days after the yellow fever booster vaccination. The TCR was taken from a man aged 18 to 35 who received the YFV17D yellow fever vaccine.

The CDR3 region is CSAVQGFDTQYF. CDR3 sequence (DNA): TGCAGTGCTGTACAGGGATTTGATACGCAGTATTTT. The chain couples TRBV20-1 to TRBJ2-3; D may be TRBD1 (6 bases). Germline CDR1 reads DFQATT; CDR2 reads SNEGSKA (reference sequence). The V end lost 5 bases, the J end lost 6 bases, and 12 bases lay between the germline ends. There are 12 residues in the CDR3.